The next 14 T cell receptor beta chains were all read from a single sample in a study of blood T cell repertoires in COVID-19. Here immunoSEQ multiplex PCR was the method, and the copy in TCRdb shows in-frame clones only, minus some. The sample lists more than 150,000 clones, approximately 84% seen once, with under 8.5% in the top ten. The specimen sequenced was peripheral blood. The receptors come from a human donor in a cohort sampled during active COVID-19.

Turning to this clone: A read error may produce the germline difference seen at one junction end. V usage is TRBV7-7 and J usage is TRBJ1-5, with 7 bases aligning to TRBD1. The CDR3 spans 15 residues. CDR1 and CDR2 from the germline V gene are SSHAT and FNYEAQ (reference sequence). The CDR3 nucleotides are TGTGCTAGCAGCCCGGGACAGTTTAGCAATCAGCCCCAGCATTTT. The encoded protein is CASSPGQFSNQPQHF.

V is TRBV2 and J is TRBJ2-5, with 7 bases lining up with TRBD1. V lost 7 bases and J lost 7; bases outside the gene matches: 9. This CDR3 has 13 residues. From germline, CDR1 is SNHLY and CDR2 FYNNEI. The CDR3 reads CASKGARLGTQYF. In DNA form, the CDR3 reads TGTGCCAGCAAGGGGGCGCGACTTGGGACCCAGTACTTC.

J is TRBJ1-1 and V is TRBV18, with D possibly matching TRBD1 (5 bases). The V and J ends lost 3 bases and 3 bases respectively, with 14 bases between them. The CDR3 length is 15 residues. The germline V gene encodes CDR1 KGHSH and CDR2 LQKENI. CDR3 in amino acids: CASSPPTAGDTEAFF. For the CDR3, the DNA is TGTGCCAGCTCACCCCCGACGGCGGGGGACACTGAAGCTTTCTTT.

This clone was seen just once. In nucleotides, the CDR3 is TGCGCCAGCAGCCGGGGACTCCCGTCAGGCACTGAAGCTTTCTTT. Translated, it gives CASSRGLPSGTEAFF. The chain is built from TRBV5-1 and TRBJ1-1; a weak D match, TRBD1 (5 bases). The germline V and J ends were trimmed by 4 bases and 4 bases, with 17 bases remaining between them. CDR1 and CDR2 (germline): SGHRS, YFSETQ. The CDR3 is made up of 15 amino acids.

The chain uses TRBV6-5 and TRBJ1-2; D uncertain. Germline values: CDR1 MNHEY, CDR2 SVGAGI. V lost 0 bases, J lost 8 bases, and 16 bases lay in between. The CDR3 length is 15 residues. This CDR3 reads CASSYSLRNAGGYTF. The CDR3 DNA sequence: TGTGCCAGCAGTTACTCCCTACGGAATGCGGGGGGCTACACCTTC.

The chain uses TRBV6-5 and TRBJ1-5; 10 bases match TRBD1. The V gene end was trimmed by 4 bases and the J gene end by 1 base; junction bases not matched to a gene: 1. This CDR3 is built from 15 residues. The germline gives CDR1 MNHEY, CDR2 SVGAGI. The CDR3 region has the DNA TGTGCCAGCAGTTGGGACAGGGGAAGCAATCAGCCCCAGCATTTT. This codes for CASSWDRGSNQPQHF.

The chain is built from TRBV6-6 and TRBJ1-4; 7 bases fit TRBD1. The CDR3 runs 12 residues. Germline lookup yields CDR1 MNHNY and CDR2 SVGAGI (reference sequence). After removal of 9 bases from V and 8 bases from J, the junction contained 6 bases not matched to a gene. The CDR3 DNA reads as TGTGCCAGTGGTGACAGGGAGGAAAAACTGTTTTTT. It codes for CASGDREEKLFF.

The J gene is TRBJ1-3, the V gene TRBV5-1; 7 bases map to TRBD1. The V segment lost 4 bases and the J segment 0 bases; nucleotides outside the gene matches: 4. This CDR3 has 15 amino acids. Germline values: CDR1 SGHRS, CDR2 YFSETQ. This chain's CDR3 is CASSSQGDSGNTIYF. The DNA of the CDR3 is TGCGCCAGCAGCAGTCAGGGGGACTCTGGAAACACCATATATTTT.

This rearrangement joins TRBV7-9 to TRBJ2-1; D unresolved. Per the germline V gene, CDR1 is SEHNR and CDR2 is FQNEAQ (reference sequence). The length of the CDR3 is 13 residues. Trimming stripped 5 bases from V and 3 bases from J, with 8 bases between. CDR3 protein: CASSPGGYNEQFF. In DNA form, the CDR3 reads TGTGCCAGCAGCCCGGGTGGCTACAATGAGCAGTTCTTC.

The V gene is TRBV5-1, the J gene TRBJ1-2; 8 bases are shared with TRBD1. V lost 6 bases to trimming and J lost 8 bases; unmatched junction nucleotides: 12. CDR1 and CDR2 from the germline V gene are SGHRS and YFSETQ. The CDR3 has 14 amino acids. The CDR3 loop is CASTRTGTDAGYTF. CDR3 DNA sequence: TGCGCCAGCACCAGGACAGGGACCGATGCAGGCTACACCTTC.

This chain uses TRBV30 with TRBJ2-1, with D possibly TRBD1 on 6 matching bases. The CDR3 runs to 15 residues. Trimming stripped 5 bases from V and 0 bases from J, with 14 bases between. Germline V lookup: CDR1 GTSNPN, CDR2 SVGIG (reference sequence). CDR3 loop: CAWGWGLSSYNEQFF. The CDR3 nucleotides are TGTGCCTGGGGTTGGGGGCTCAGCTCCTACAATGAGCAGTTCTTC. Using reference TRBV30 and TRBJ2-1 for the parts outside the CDR3, the full variable domain is SQTIHQWPATLVQPVGSPLSLECTVEGTSNPNLYWYRQAAGRGLQLLFYSVGIGQISSEVPQNLSASRPQDRQFILSSKKLLLSDSGFYLCAWGWGLSSYNEQFFGPGTRLTVL.

Only one count was recorded for this clone. This chain links TRBV12-3 or TRBV12-4 with TRBJ1-1, with D uncertain. The CDR3 covers 12 residues. V lost 5 bases, J lost 3 bases, and 7 bases lay in between. The DNA for the CDR3 is TGTGCCAGCAGTCGGTCCCACACTGAAGCTTTCTTT. It is translated as CASSRSHTEAFF.

The V call is TRBV9, the J call TRBJ1-1; 7 nucleotides match TRBD1. V was pared by 6 bases and J by 0 bases, with 14 bases of the junction left unmatched. Germline values: CDR1 SGDLS, CDR2 YYNGEE. The CDR3 spans 17 residues. In DNA form, the CDR3 reads TGTGCCAGCACCCGGTGGGGACAGAGCCTCCTGAACACTGAAGCTTTCTTT. Encoded protein: CASTRWGQSLLNTEAFF.

CDR3 coding DNA: TGTGCCAGCAGGGTGACAGGGGGAAGGGAAAAACTGTTTTTT. The encoded protein is CASRVTGGREKLFF. The chain links TRBV2 to TRBJ1-4; 9 bases fit TRBD1. Trimming cost V 6 bases and J 8 bases; bases outside gene matches: 7. The length of the CDR3 is 14 residues. From germline, CDR1 is SNHLY and CDR2 FYNNEI.